The rows below give T cell receptor beta chains drawn from one sample of a study of Ad26.COV2.S vaccination and SARS-CoV-2 variants. Repertoires were generated with immunoSEQ multiplex PCR, while TCRdb's copy carries only in-frame clones and drops some. Of approximately 480,000 clones detected, roughly nine tenths appear once; the ten largest clones hold 10% to 15%. Sequencing was performed on peripheral blood, taken in a trial of Ad26.COV2.S vaccine versus placebo. The receptor set was obtained from a person between 18 and 65 years old who received the Ad26.COV2.S COVID-19 vaccine or a placebo. The CDR3 runs from the conserved cysteine through the conserved F or W. D genes are given only for firm matches. Clone size appears in some rows only: once, few, many, or a class for an expanded clone.

-,-,TRBV5-4,TRBJ2-5,CASSLVGRAWVQETQYF,TGTGCCAGCAGCTTGGTGGGCCGGGCGTGGGTCCAAGAGACCCAGTACTTC
few,TRBD2,TRBV5-1,TRBJ2-1,CASTTLASGIAYEQFF,TGCGCCAGCACCACCCTCGCTAGCGGGATTGCATATGAGCAGTTCTTC
-,-,TRBV7-8,TRBJ2-7,CASSPNRDRTYEQYF,TGTGCCAGCAGCCCGAACCGGGACCGAACCTACGAGCAGTACTTC
-,TRBD2,TRBV2,TRBJ2-7,CASIEGGSEQYF,TGTGCCAGCATTGAGGGAGGGAGTGAGCAGTACTTC
-,-,TRBV27,TRBJ2-5,CASSLGRWGVETQYF,TGTGCCAGCAGCCTGGGACGTTGGGGTGTTGAGACCCAGTACTTC
-,TRBD2,TRBV19,TRBJ2-1,CASSKEREHSYNEQFF,TGTGCCAGTAGTAAGGAGCGGGAGCACTCCTACAATGAGCAGTTCTTC
-,-,TRBV7-8,TRBJ1-5,CASSLATGINQPQHF,TGTGCCAGCAGCTTAGCGACGGGAATCAATCAGCCCCAGCATTTT
once,-,TRBV9,TRBJ2-5,CASSPDGVRETQYF,TGTGCCAGCAGCCCCGATGGAGTCCGCGAGACCCAGTACTTC
-,-,TRBV6-5,TRBJ2-2,CASTRTNTGELFF,TGTGCCAGCACTCGCACGAACACCGGGGAGCTGTTTTTT
-,-,TRBV6-2/TRBV6-3,TRBJ2-5,CASSGTRGTETQYF,TGTGCCAGCAGCGGGACCAGGGGCACGGAGACCCAGTACTTC
-,-,TRBV9,TRBJ1-2,CASSVGGYGYTF,TGTGCCAGCAGCGTGGGGGGGTATGGCTACACCTTC
once,TRBD1,TRBV5-5,TRBJ1-4,CASSLTGTGHEKLFF,TGTGCCAGCAGCCTTACCGGGACAGGGCATGAAAAACTGTTTTTT
-,-,TRBV5-4,TRBJ2-7,CASSPPGNYEQYF,TGTGCCAGCAGCCCGCCGGGAAACTACGAGCAGTACTTC
few,-,TRBV9,TRBJ2-7,CASSVAARTREQYF,TGTGCCAGCAGCGTAGCAGCTAGAACGAGGGAGCAGTACTTC
-,-,TRBV28,TRBJ2-3,CASSQRGPFGSTDTQYF,TGTGCCAGCAGCCAGAGGGGACCTTTCGGTAGCACAGATACGCAGTATTTT
few,TRBD1,TRBV19,TRBJ1-6,CASSAGGTGLSPLHF,TGTGCCAGTAGTGCAGGAGGGACAGGCCTTTCACCCCTCCACTTT
-,-,TRBV5-6,TRBJ2-1,CASSFDSVSYNEQFF,TGTGCCAGCAGCTTTGACTCGGTATCCTACAATGAGCAGTTCTTC
-,-,TRBV5-4,TRBJ1-4,CASSWGGTNEKLFF,TGTGCCAGCAGCTGGGGGGGGACTAATGAAAAACTGTTTTTT
-,-,TRBV5-1,TRBJ1-5,CASSLGGTRNQPQHF,TGCGCCAGCAGCTTGGGGGGGACCCGCAATCAGCCCCAGCATTTT
-,-,TRBV24-1,TRBJ1-1,CATRAARSTEAFF,TGTGCCACCAGGGCAGCCAGGAGCACTGAAGCTTTCTTT
-,-,TRBV29-1,TRBJ1-2,CSVEQGRKGYTF,TGCAGCGTTGAGCAGGGTCGGAAAGGCTACACCTTC
-,TRBD1,TRBV19,TRBJ1-2,CASSISAGRGLNGYTF,TGTGCCAGTAGTATCTCTGCGGGCAGGGGGCTGAATGGCTACACCTTC
-,-,TRBV5-4,TRBJ2-7,CASSSVTSSYEQYF,TGTGCCAGCAGCTCCGTGACAAGCTCCTACGAGCAGTACTTC
-,TRBD2,TRBV10-2,TRBJ2-1,CASTAGTSLNEQFF,TGCGCCAGCACCGCCGGGACTAGCCTCAATGAGCAGTTCTTC